This TCR beta chain was sequenced during a study of blood T cell repertoires in COVID-19. Across the whole study: Acute-phase and convalescent COVID-19 samples originated in the United States, Italy and Spain. T cells, B-cell-depleted T cells, or PBMCs provided the cDNA or gDNA that served as material.

J gave up 8 bases and V 6 bases, and 9 bases lay outside the gene matches. Germline values: CDR1 SQVTM, CDR2 ANQGSEA. CDR3 length equals 14 residues. In the original processing: Cell counts per sample came from amplifying reference gene primers. Generated by immunoSEQ multiplex PCR, the TCRdb table keeps only in-frame clones and is missing some. V and J calls and clone size come straight from that table; D and trimming were deduced from the DNA. Of 180,000 or so clones in the sample, approximately 86% are singletons; the top ten hold around 3.3%. The chain couples TRBV29-1 to TRBJ2-1, with 11 bases identical to TRBD2. This sequence originates from a man aged 65-85 years with acute or convalescent COVID-19. The sample consisted of peripheral blood. CDR3 coding DNA: TGCAGCGTGGCCCTTAGCGGGGGGGACCATGAGCAGTTCTTC. This sequence encodes CSVALSGGDHEQFF.